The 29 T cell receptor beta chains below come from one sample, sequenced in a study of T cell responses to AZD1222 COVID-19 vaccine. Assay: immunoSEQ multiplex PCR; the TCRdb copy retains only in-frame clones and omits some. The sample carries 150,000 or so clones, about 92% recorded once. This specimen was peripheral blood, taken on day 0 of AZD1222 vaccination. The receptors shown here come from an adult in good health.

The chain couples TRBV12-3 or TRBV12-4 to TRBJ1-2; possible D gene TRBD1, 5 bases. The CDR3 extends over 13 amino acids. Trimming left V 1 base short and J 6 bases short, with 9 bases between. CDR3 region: CASSLGREHGYTF. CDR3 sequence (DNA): TGTGCCAGCAGTTTAGGCAGGGAACATGGCTACACCTTC.

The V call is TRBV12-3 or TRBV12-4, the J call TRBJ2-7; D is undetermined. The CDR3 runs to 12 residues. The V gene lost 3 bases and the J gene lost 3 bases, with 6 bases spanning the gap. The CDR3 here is CASSFNGYEQYF. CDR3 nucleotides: TGTGCCAGCAGTTTTAATGGCTACGAGCAGTACTTC.

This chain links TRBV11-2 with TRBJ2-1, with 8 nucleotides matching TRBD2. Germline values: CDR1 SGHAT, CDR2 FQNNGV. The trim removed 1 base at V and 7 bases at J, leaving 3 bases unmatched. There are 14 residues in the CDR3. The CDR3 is CASSLGGLGNEQFF. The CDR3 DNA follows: TGTGCCAGCAGCTTAGGGGGACTAGGGAATGAGCAGTTCTTC.

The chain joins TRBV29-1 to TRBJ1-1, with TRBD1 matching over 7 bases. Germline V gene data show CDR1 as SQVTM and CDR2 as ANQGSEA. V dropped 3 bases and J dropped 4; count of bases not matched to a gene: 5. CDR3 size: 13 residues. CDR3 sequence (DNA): TGCAGCGTTGAGAGGGGGCATAGCACTGAAGCTTTCTTT. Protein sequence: CSVERGHSTEAFF.

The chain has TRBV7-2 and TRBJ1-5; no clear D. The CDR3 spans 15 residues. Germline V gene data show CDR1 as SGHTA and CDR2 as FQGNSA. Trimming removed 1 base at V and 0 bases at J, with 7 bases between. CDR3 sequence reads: CASSLDSVSNQPQHF. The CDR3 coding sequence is TGTGCCAGCAGCTTAGACAGCGTTAGCAATCAGCCCCAGCATTTT.

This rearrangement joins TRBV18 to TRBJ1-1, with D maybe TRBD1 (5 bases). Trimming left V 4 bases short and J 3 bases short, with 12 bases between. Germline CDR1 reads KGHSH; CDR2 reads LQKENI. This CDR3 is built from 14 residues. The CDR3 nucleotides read TGTGCCAGCTCACTAAACCGGGACCACACTGAAGCTTTCTTT. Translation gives CASSLNRDHTEAFF.

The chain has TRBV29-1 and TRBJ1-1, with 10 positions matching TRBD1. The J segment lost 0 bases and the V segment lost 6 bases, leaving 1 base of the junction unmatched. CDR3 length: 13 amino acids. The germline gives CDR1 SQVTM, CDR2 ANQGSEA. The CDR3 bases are TGCAGCGTCGACAGGGGGCTGAACACTGAAGCTTTCTTT. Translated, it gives CSVDRGLNTEAFF.

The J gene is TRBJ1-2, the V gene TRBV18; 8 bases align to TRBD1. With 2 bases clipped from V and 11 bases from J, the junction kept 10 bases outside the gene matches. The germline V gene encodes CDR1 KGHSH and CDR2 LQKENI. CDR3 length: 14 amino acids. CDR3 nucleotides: TGTGCCAGCTCACCAGAAGTTGGACAGGGATATTACACCTTC. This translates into CASSPEVGQGYYTF. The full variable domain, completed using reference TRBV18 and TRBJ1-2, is NAGVMQNPRHLVRRRGQEARLRCSPMKGHSHVYWYRQLPEEGLKFMVYLQKENIIDESGMPKERFSAEFPKEGPSILRIQQVVRGDSAAYFCASSPEVGQGYYTFGSGTRLTVV.

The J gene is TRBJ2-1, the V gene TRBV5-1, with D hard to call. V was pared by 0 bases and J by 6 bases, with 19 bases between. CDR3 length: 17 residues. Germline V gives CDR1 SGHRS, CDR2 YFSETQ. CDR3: CASSLVVGRDWGNEQFF. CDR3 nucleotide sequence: TGCGCCAGCAGCTTGGTTGTTGGAAGAGATTGGGGCAATGAGCAGTTCTTC.

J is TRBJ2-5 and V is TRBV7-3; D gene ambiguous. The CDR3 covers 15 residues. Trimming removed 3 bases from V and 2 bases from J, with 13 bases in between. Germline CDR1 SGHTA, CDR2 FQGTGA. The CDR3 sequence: CASSFGSNTQETQYF. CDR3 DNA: TGTGCCAGCAGCTTCGGGTCGAATACACAAGAGACCCAGTACTTC.

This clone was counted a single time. In DNA, the CDR3 is TGTGCCAGCAGTACAGGGGCTGGCTACACCTTC. It is translated as CASSTGAGYTF. V gene TRBV2 combines with J gene TRBJ1-2; 7 bases are a match to TRBD1. Germline lookup yields CDR1 SNHLY and CDR2 FYNNEI. CDR3 length equals 11 residues. After removal of 5 bases from V and 7 bases from J, the junction contained 1 base not matched to a gene.

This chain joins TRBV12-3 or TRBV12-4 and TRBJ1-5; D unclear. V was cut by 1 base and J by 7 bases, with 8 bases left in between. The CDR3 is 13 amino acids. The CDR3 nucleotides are TGTGCCAGCAGTTTAGGCGGGGAGCAGCCCCAGCATTTT. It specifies CASSLGGEQPQHF.

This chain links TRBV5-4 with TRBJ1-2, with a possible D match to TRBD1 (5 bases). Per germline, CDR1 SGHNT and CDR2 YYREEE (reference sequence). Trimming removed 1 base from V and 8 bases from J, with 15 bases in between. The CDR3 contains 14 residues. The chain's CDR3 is CASSLYGGKLGYTF. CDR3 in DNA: TGTGCCAGCAGCTTGTATGGGGGGAAGTTGGGCTACACCTTC.

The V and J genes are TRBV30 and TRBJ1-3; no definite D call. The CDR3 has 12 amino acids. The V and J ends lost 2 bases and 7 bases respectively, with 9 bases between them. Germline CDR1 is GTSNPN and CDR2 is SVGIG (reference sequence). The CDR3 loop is CAWSPPTNTIYF. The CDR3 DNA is TGTGCCTGGAGTCCACCGACGAACACCATATATTTT.

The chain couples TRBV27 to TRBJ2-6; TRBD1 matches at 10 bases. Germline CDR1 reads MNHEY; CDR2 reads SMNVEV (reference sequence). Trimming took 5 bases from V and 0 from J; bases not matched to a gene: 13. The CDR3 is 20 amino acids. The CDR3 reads CASSPYPGQGIASGANVLTF. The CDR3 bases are TGTGCCAGCAGTCCCTACCCGGGACAGGGGATAGCCTCTGGGGCCAACGTCCTGACTTTC. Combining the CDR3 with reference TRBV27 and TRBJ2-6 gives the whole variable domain EAQVTQNPRYLITVTGKKLTVTCSQNMNHEYMSWYRQDPGLGLRQIYYSMNVEVTDKGDVPEGYKVSRKEKRNFPLILESPSPNQTSLYFCASSPYPGQGIASGANVLTFGAGSRLTVL.

The CDR3, as DNA: TGTGCCATCAGTGAGTCAACGGGCAGGGGGGATGGCTACACCTTC. It encodes CAISESTGRGDGYTF. V is TRBV10-3 and J is TRBJ1-2; TRBD1 agrees at 7 bases. Germline trimming cut 0 bases from V and 6 bases from J; bases unmatched to any gene: 7. Germline lookup yields CDR1 ENHRY and CDR2 SYGVKD. CDR3 size: 15 residues.

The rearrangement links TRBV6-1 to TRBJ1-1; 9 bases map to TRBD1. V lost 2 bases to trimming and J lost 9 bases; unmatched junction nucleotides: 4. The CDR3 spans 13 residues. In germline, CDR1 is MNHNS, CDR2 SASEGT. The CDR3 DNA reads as TGTGCCAGCAGTGAAAGAGGGACAGGGAAAGCTTTCTTT. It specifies CASSERGTGKAFF.

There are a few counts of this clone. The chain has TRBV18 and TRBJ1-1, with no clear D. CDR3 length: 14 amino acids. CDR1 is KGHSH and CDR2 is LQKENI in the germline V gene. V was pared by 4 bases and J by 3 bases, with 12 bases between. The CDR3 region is CASSQANGDTEAFF. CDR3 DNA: TGTGCCAGCTCACAAGCGAATGGGGACACTGAAGCTTTCTTT.

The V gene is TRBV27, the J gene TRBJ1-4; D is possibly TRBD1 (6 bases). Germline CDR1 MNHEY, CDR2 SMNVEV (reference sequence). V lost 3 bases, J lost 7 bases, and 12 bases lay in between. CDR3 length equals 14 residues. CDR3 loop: CASSFGGLVEKLFF. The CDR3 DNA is TGTGCCAGCAGTTTCGGGGGGCTCGTTGAAAAACTGTTTTTT.

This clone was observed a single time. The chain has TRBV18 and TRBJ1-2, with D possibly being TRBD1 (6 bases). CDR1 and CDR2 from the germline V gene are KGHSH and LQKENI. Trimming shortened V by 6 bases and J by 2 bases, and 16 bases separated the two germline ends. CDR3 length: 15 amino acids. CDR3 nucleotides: TGTGCCAGCTCGCAGGGGCCGACAAACAACTATGGCTACACCTTC. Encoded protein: CASSQGPTNNYGYTF.

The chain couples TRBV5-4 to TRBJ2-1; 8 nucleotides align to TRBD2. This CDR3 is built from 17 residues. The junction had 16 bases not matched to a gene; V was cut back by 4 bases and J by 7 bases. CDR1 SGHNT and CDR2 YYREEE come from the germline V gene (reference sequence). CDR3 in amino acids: CASSTVLNGRAWNEQFF. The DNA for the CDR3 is TGTGCCAGCAGCACTGTCCTTAACGGGAGGGCTTGGAATGAGCAGTTCTTC.

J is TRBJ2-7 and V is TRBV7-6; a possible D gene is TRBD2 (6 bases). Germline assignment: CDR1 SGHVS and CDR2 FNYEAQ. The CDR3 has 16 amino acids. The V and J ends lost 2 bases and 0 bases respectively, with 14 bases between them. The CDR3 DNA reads TGTGCCAGCAGCTTAAGCGGGCCAAGCGGCTCCTACGAGCAGTACTTC. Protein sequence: CASSLSGPSGSYEQYF.

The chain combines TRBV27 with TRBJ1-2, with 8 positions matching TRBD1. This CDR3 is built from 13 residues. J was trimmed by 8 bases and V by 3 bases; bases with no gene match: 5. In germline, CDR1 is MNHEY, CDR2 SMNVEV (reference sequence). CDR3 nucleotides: TGTGCCAGCAGTTTGTCCGGACAGGGAGGCTACACCTTC. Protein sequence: CASSLSGQGGYTF.

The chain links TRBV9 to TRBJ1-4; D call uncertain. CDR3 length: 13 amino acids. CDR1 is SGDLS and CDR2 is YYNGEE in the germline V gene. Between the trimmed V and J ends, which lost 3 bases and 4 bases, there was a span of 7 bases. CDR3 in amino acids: CASSEQNNEKLFF. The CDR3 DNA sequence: TGTGCCAGCAGCGAACAGAATAATGAAAAACTGTTTTTT.

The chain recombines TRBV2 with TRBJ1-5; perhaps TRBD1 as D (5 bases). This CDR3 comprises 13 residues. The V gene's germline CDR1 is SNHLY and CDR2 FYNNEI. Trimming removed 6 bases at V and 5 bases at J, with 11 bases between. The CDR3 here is CASSFETDQPQHF. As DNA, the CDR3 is TGTGCCAGCAGCTTTGAGACAGATCAGCCCCAGCATTTT.

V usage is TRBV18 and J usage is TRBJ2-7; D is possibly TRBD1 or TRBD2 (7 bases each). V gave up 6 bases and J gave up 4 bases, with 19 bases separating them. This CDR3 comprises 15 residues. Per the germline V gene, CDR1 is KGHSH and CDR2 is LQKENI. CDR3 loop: CASSSLQGGEYEQYF. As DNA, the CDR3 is TGTGCCAGCTCCTCCCTCCAGGGGGGGGAGTACGAGCAGTACTTC.

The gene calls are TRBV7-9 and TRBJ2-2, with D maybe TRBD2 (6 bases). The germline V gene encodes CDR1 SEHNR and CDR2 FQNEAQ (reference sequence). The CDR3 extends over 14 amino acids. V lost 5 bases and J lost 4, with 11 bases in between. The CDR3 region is CASSGRGITGELFF. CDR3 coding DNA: TGTGCCAGCAGCGGCCGGGGGATCACCGGGGAGCTGTTTTTT.

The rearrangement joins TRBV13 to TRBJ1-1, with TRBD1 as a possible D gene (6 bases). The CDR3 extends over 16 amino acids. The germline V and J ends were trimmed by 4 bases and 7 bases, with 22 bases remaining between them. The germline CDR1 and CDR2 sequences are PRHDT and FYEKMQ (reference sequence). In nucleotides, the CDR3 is TGTGCCAGCAGCTCGACATCTACCCACAGGGCCTTTGAAGCTTTCTTT. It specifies CASSSTSTHRAFEAFF.

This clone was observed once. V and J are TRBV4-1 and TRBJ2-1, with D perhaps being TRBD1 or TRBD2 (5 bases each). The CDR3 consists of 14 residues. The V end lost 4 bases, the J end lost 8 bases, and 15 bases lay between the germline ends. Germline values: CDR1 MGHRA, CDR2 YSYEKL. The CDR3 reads CASSLTLGRDEQFF. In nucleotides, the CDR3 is TGCGCCAGCAGCCTGACCCTGGGGCGGGATGAGCAGTTCTTC.